Below, 9 T cell receptor beta chains from the same sample are listed, as sequenced in a study of breast tumors, draining lymph nodes, adjacent tissues. MiXCR, run by TCRdb on the multiplex PCR reads, gives a single entry per CDR3 protein. The data show 200,000 or so distinct CDR3 sequences, 31% seen once. Axillary draining lymph nodes of breast cancer patients supplied the node samples. Source material: axillary lymph node tissue. These receptors were taken from a female donor with breast cancer. Some clones in this sample may be carry-over from other donors' samples.

A remark on this clonotype: This may be a read error, as it is one base from a much larger clone. V is TRBV30 and J is TRBJ1-5; D gene unclear. The CDR3 has 13 amino acids. Germline CDR1 reads GTSNPN; CDR2 reads SVGIG (reference sequence). The CDR3 reads CARSVQSNQPQHF. The DNA of the CDR3 is TGTGCCCGGAGTGTACAGAGCAATCAGCCCCAGCATTTT.

The J gene is TRBJ2-5, the V gene TRBV5-8; 7 bases align to TRBD2. The germline gives CDR1 SGHTS, CDR2 YDEGEE. This CDR3 region has 13 residues. The V gene end was trimmed by 2 bases and the J gene end by 7 bases; junction bases not matched to a gene: 5. The CDR3 reads CASSFTSAATQYF. The CDR3 bases are TGTGCCAGCAGCTTTACTAGCGCAGCGACCCAGTACTTC.

This clonotype has ten or more counts. The rearrangement uses TRBV2 and TRBJ1-4; possibly TRBD1 for D (5 bases). Trimming removed 5 bases at V and 0 bases at J, with 10 bases between. The CDR3 is 15 residues long. Germline CDR1 and CDR2: SNHLY and FYNNEI. The CDR3 spells CASSWDPPTNEKLFF. CDR3 nucleotides: TGTGCCAGCAGTTGGGACCCCCCAACTAATGAAAAACTGTTTTTT.

This clonotype was detected only a few times. This chain joins TRBV14 and TRBJ2-5; D possibly uses TRBD1 or TRBD2 (5 bases each). Germline V gene sequence: CDR1 SGHDN, CDR2 FVKESK. The CDR3 length is 17 residues. The germline V and J ends were trimmed by 0 bases and 1 base, with 15 bases remaining between them. CDR3 nucleotide sequence: TGTGCCAGCAGCCAAGATTGGGGTGGGGGAACCCAAGAGACCCAGTACTTC. It translates to CASSQDWGGGTQETQYF.

This clonotype was seen many times. The rearrangement joins TRBV6-1 to TRBJ1-5, with a tentative D call TRBD1 (6 bases). V lost 8 bases to trimming and J lost 0 bases, with 14 bases between them. The germline V gene encodes CDR1 MNHNS and CDR2 SASEGT. The CDR3 extends over 15 amino acids. The CDR3 here is CASVGDTFSNQPQHF. The CDR3 DNA reads TGTGCCAGCGTGGGGGACACATTTAGCAATCAGCCCCAGCATTTT.

There are many counts of this clonotype. The V gene is TRBV18, the J gene TRBJ2-5, with TRBD1 matching over 7 bases. CDR3 length equals 14 residues. Looked up from germline, CDR1 is KGHSH and CDR2 is LQKENI. J was trimmed by 4 bases and V by 4 bases; bases with no gene match: 6. DNA of the CDR3: TGTGCCAGCTCACTCCGGACAGGAGGAGAGACCCAGTACTTC. Its protein product is CASSLRTGGETQYF.

The J gene is TRBJ2-3, the V gene TRBV27; D gene ambiguous. This CDR3 has 13 residues. CDR1 is MNHEY and CDR2 is SMNVEV in the germline V gene (reference sequence). Trimming shortened V by 2 bases and J by 6 bases, and 9 bases separated the two germline ends. CDR3 in DNA: TGTGCCAGCAGTTTACCCTCCGGTGATACGCAGTATTTT. This encodes CASSLPSGDTQYF.

This clonotype has a count of ten or more. The V and J genes are TRBV20-1 and TRBJ2-3; 9 positions match TRBD2. The CDR3 runs to 16 residues. The ends lost 5 bases at V and 3 bases at J; junction bases unmatched: 12. Germline V gene sequence: CDR1 DFQATT, CDR2 SNEGSKA (reference sequence). The DNA for the CDR3 is TGCAGTGCTTGGGGAGCAGAGCGGGAGGTAACAGATACGCAGTATTTT. It specifies CSAWGAEREVTDTQYF.

The V and J genes are TRBV5-5 and TRBJ1-6, with unresolved D. Per germline, CDR1 SGHKS and CDR2 YYEKEE (reference sequence). This CDR3 region has 14 residues. V lost 0 bases and J 13 bases, leaving 14 bases between the germline ends. Here the CDR3 DNA reads TGTGCCAGCAGCTTGGGATCGACGGCTGCCCCCCTCCACTTT. This gives the protein CASSLGSTAAPLHF.